The text below deals with one T cell receptor beta chain. The same CDR3 is also encoded by other DNA sequences in this sample. This specimen comes from a study of blood T cell repertoires in COVID-19. Profiling relied on immunoSEQ multiplex PCR, and the TCRdb table lists in-frame clones only, not all of them. The sample holds 300,000 to 450,000 clones, approximately 89% seen once. The V gene lost 4 bases and the J gene lost 2 bases, with 6 bases spanning the gap. The CDR3 totals 12 residues. The germline V gene encodes CDR1 SQVTM and CDR2 ANQGSEA. The TCR was taken from a woman aged 30 to 39 with COVID-19, enrolled during active disease. Sequences were obtained from peripheral blood. The J gene is TRBJ1-5, the V gene TRBV29-1; no reliable D call. The CDR3 protein is CSVGQGNQPQHF. The CDR3 DNA follows: TGCAGCGTTGGGCAGGGCAATCAGCCCCAGCATTTT.